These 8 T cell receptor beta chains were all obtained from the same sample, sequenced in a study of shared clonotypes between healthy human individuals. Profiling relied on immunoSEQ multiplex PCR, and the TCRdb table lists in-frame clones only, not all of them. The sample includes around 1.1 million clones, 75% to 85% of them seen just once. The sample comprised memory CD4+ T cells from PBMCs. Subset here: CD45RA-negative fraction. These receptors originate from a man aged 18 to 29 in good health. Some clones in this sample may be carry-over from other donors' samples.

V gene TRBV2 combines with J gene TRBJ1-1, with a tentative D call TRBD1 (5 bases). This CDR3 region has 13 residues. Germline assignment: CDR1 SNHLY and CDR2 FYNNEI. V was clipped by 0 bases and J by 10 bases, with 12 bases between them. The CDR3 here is CASSEAGTGGAFF. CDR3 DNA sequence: TGTGCCAGCAGTGAAGCTGGGACGGGGGGAGCTTTCTTT.

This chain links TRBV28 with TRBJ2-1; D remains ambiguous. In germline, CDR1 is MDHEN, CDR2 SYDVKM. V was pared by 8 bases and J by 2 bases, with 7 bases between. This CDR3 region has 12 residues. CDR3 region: CASGSAYNEQFF. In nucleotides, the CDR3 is TGTGCCAGCGGAAGCGCCTACAATGAGCAGTTCTTC.

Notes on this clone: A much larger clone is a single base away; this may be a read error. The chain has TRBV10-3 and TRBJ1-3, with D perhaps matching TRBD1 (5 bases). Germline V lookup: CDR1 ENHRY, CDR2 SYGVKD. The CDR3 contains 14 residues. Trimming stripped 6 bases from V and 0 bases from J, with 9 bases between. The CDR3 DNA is TGTGCCATCAGGGGGGACCTCTCTGGAAACACCATATATTTT. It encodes CAIRGDLSGNTIYF.

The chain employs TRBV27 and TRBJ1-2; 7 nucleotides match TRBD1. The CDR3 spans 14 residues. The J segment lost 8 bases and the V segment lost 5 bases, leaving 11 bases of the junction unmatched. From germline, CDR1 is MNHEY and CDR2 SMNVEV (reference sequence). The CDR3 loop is CASSPREGARGYTF. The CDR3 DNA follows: TGTGCCAGCAGTCCCCGAGAGGGGGCGAGGGGCTACACCTTC.

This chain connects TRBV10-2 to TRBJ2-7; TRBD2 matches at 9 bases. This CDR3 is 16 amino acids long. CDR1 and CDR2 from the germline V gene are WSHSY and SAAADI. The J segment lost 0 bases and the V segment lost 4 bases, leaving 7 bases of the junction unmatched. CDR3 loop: CASSVLTSGSSYEQYF. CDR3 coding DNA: TGCGCCAGCAGTGTTCTGACTAGCGGTAGCTCCTACGAGCAGTACTTC.

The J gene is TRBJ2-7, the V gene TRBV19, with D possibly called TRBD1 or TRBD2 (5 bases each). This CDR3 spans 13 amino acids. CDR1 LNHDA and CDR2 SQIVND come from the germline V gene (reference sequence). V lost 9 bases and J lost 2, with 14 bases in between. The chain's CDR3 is CASRGGPAYEQYF. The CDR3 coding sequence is TGTGCCAGCCGGGGCGGGCCCGCCTACGAGCAGTACTTC.

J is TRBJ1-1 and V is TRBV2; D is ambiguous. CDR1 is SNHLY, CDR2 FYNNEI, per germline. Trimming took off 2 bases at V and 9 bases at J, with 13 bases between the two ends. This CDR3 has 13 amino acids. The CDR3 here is CASSERERSKAFF. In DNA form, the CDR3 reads TGTGCCAGCAGTGAAAGGGAACGCTCTAAAGCTTTCTTT.

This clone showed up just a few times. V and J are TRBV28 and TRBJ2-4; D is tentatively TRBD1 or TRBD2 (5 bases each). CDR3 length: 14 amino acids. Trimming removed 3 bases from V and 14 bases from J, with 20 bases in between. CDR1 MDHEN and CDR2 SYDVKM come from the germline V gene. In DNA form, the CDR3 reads TGTGCCAGCAGTTTCGCCGGGACCCGATCAAAGGAGTACTTC. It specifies CASSFAGTRSKEYF. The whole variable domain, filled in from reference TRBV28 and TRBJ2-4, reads DVKVTQSSRYLVKRTGEKVFLECVQDMDHENMFWYRQDPGLGLRLIYFSYDVKMKEKGDIPEGYSVSREKKERFSLILESASTNQTSMYLCASSFAGTRSKEYFGAGTRLSVL.